The clone carrying this T cell receptor beta chain was observed a handful of times. Its cognate antigen is unknown. TCRdb reanalysed the 5' RACE reads using MiXCR and keeps one entry per CDR3 protein. Of about 340,000 distinct CDR3 sequences in the sample, 3% to 4.5% were seen once. The entry originates in a study of T cells after yellow fever vaccination. Study-level findings and limits: Though it reached lower strength, the secondary response hit its peak faster, day 5 versus 15. Clones from primary vaccination mostly reappeared after the booster (roughly 95% CD4, over 85% CD8). Abundant bulk-population clonotypes could contaminate the FACS-sorted repertoires.

Germline lookup yields CDR1 SGHTA and CDR2 FQGTGA. Trimming removed 4 bases from V and 6 bases from J, with 24 bases in between. The CDR3 totals 18 residues. This clonotype was obtained from a young man who received the YFV17D yellow fever vaccine. The gene calls are TRBV7-3 and TRBJ2-2; D may be TRBD1 or TRBD2 (5 bases each). The sample here was PBMCs, taken 5 days after the yellow fever booster vaccination. CDR3 DNA sequence: TGTGCCAGCAGCTCCCTCCCGGATTTAGTGGGGGTTGCCGGGGAGCTGTTTTTT. Protein product: CASSSLPDLVGVAGELFF.